The 32 T cell receptor beta chains given below trace back to one sample, sequenced in a study of cytomegalovirus exposure and HLA in healthy donors. The primer mix had 60 Vbeta and 13 Jbeta primers. The protocol was immunoSEQ multiplex PCR, while the TCRdb copy is restricted to in-frame clones and leaves out a portion. Here the sample spans approximately 100,000 clones, 65% to 85% being singletons. The sample comprised PBMCs. These receptors all stem from a man aged 50 or older in good health and CMV-seropositive.

The CDR3 loop is CAWRDQRDTQYF. CDR3 nucleotides: TGTGCCTGGAGAGACCAGCGAGATACGCAGTATTTT. The rearrangement joins TRBV30 to TRBJ2-3; D gene uncertain. CDR1 and CDR2 (germline): GTSNPN, SVGIG (reference sequence). The ends were cut back, 3 bases at V and 5 bases at J, with 9 bases in the middle. This CDR3 spans 12 amino acids.

This clone came up once. The genes are TRBV7-6 and TRBJ2-3, with 14 bases that match TRBD2. Losses at the gene ends were 5 bases for V and 0 bases for J; bases not matched to a gene: 10. This CDR3 is 19 amino acids long. Germline CDR1 is SGHVS and CDR2 is FNYEAQ. The CDR3 nucleotides are TGTGCCAGCAGCGGAAATAGGGGACTAGCGGGAGAGAGCACAGATACGCAGTATTTT. Protein sequence: CASSGNRGLAGESTDTQYF.

In this sample, this clone turned up once. The chain recombines TRBV6-1 with TRBJ2-4, with TRBD1 as a possible D gene (6 bases). The germline V and J ends were trimmed by 4 bases and 3 bases, with 7 bases remaining between them. The CDR3 extends over 13 amino acids. Looked up from germline, CDR1 is MNHNS and CDR2 is SASEGT. This CDR3 is CASSGTDKNIQYF. The CDR3 DNA reads as TGTGCCAGCAGTGGGACAGACAAAAACATTCAGTACTTC.

The V and J genes are TRBV9 and TRBJ2-7; 13 bases map to TRBD2. CDR3 length: 15 amino acids. Germline CDR1 reads SGDLS; CDR2 reads YYNGEE. The ends lost 2 bases at V and 3 bases at J; junction bases unmatched: 2. In nucleotides, the CDR3 is TGTGCCAGCAGCGTGGGACTAGCGGGAATCTACGAGCAGTACTTC. This codes for CASSVGLAGIYEQYF.

For the CDR3, the DNA is TGTGCCTGGAGTGTACCGGGTGCTAGCGGGAGGGGTGACGAGCAGTACTTC. This encodes CAWSVPGASGRGDEQYF. This chain connects TRBV30 to TRBJ2-7, with 12 bases that match TRBD2. The ends lost 0 bases at V and 5 bases at J; junction bases unmatched: 11. The CDR3 contains 17 residues. Germline lookup yields CDR1 GTSNPN and CDR2 SVGIG (reference sequence).

V and J are TRBV2 and TRBJ2-3; the D gene is possibly TRBD2 (6 bases). In germline, CDR1 is SNHLY, CDR2 FYNNEI. The CDR3 covers 16 residues. Trimming took 4 bases from V and 1 from J, leaving 15 bases between them. The CDR3 DNA follows: TGTGCCAGCAGTGCGAGGGGTAGCGGTGGCACAGATACGCAGTATTTT. Translating it yields CASSARGSGGTDTQYF.

The J gene is TRBJ1-1, the V gene TRBV30; D gene ambiguous. Trimming stripped 6 bases from V and 6 bases from J, with 17 bases between. The germline V gene encodes CDR1 GTSNPN and CDR2 SVGIG (reference sequence). The CDR3 length is 13 residues. The CDR3 sequence is CACHRGGFAEAFF. The CDR3 nucleotides read TGTGCCTGCCACAGAGGAGGGTTCGCTGAAGCTTTCTTT.

The chain couples TRBV19 to TRBJ2-4, with 13 bases fitting TRBD2. V gave up 4 bases and J gave up 0 bases; unmatched junction bases: 12. The CDR3 sequence is 20 residues long. The V gene's germline CDR1 is LNHDA and CDR2 SQIVND (reference sequence). CDR3: CASSRLPGLAGPLAKNIQYF. The CDR3 coding sequence is TGTGCCAGTAGTAGACTTCCGGGACTAGCGGGACCCCTAGCCAAAAACATTCAGTACTTC. The variable domain in full, with the rest retrieved from reference TRBV19 and TRBJ2-4, is DGGITQSPKYLFRKEGQNVTLSCEQNLNHDAMYWYRQDPGQGLRLIYYSQIVNDFQKGDIAEGYSVSREKKESFPLTVTSAQKNPTAFYLCASSRLPGLAGPLAKNIQYFGAGTRLSVL.

Only a few counts were recorded for this clone. The V gene is TRBV29-1, the J gene TRBJ1-2, with D possibly TRBD1 on 6 matching bases. The V gene's germline CDR1 is SQVTM and CDR2 ANQGSEA. This CDR3 has 11 residues. The germline V and J ends were trimmed by 4 bases and 8 bases, with 11 bases remaining between them. CDR3 protein: CSVGGQGGYTF. CDR3 bases: TGCAGCGTTGGGGGGCAGGGAGGCTACACCTTC.

V gene TRBV21-1 combines with J gene TRBJ2-7; the DNA was not used to check the table's D call, TRBD1. TRBV21-1 is a documented pseudogene. This CDR3 spans 14 amino acids. In nucleotides, the CDR3 is TGTGCCAGCAGCAGGGGACACCGGCCAAACGAGCAGTACTTC. It translates to CASSRGHRPNEQYF.

The chain uses TRBV2 and TRBJ2-3, with TRBD2 matching over 10 bases. The V gene's germline CDR1 is SNHLY and CDR2 FYNNEI. This CDR3 contains 16 residues. Trimming took 6 bases from V and 2 from J; bases not matched to a gene: 8. The DNA for the CDR3 is TGTGCCAGCAGGGAGCCTAGCGGGAGAGTCACAGATACGCAGTATTTT. It yields the protein CASREPSGRVTDTQYF. Variable domain in full (rest from reference TRBV2 and TRBJ2-3): EPEVTQTPSHQVTQMGQEVILRCVPISNHLYFYWYRQILGQKVEFLVSFYNNEISEKSEIFDDQFSVERPDGSNFTLKIRSTKLEDSAMYFCASREPSGRVTDTQYFGPGTRLTVL.

The V call is TRBV6-5, the J call TRBJ2-7; D possibly corresponds to TRBD2 (5 bases). V gave up 5 bases and J gave up 2 bases, with 7 bases separating them. The CDR3 has 12 amino acids. Germline V gene data show CDR1 as MNHEY and CDR2 as SVGAGI. As DNA, the CDR3 is TGTGCCAGCAGTACCGGGGCCTACGAGCAGTACTTC. Its protein is CASSTGAYEQYF.

This clone showed up just a few times. V gene TRBV19 combines with J gene TRBJ1-1; D may be TRBD1 (6 bases). The CDR3 spans 15 residues. Germline V CDR1 and CDR2: LNHDA, SQIVND (reference sequence). V was pared by 1 base and J by 0 bases, with 9 bases between. The CDR3 spells CASSIGGTLNTEAFF. CDR3 coding DNA: TGTGCCAGTAGTATAGGAGGGACATTGAACACTGAAGCTTTCTTT.

The gene calls are TRBV6-6 and TRBJ2-7; 10 bases line up with TRBD2. Germline V gene lookup returns CDR1 MNHNY and CDR2 SVGAGI (reference sequence). Trimming at V came to 6 bases and at J to 0 bases, leaving 5 bases not matched to a gene. The CDR3 consists of 15 residues. CDR3 in DNA: TGTGCCAGCAGCCACGGACTAGCGGACTCCTACGAGCAGTACTTC. Translating it yields CASSHGLADSYEQYF.

J is TRBJ2-6 and V is TRBV11-3; 8 bases align to TRBD1. The ends lost 0 bases at V and 3 bases at J; junction bases unmatched: 10. The CDR3 extends over 19 amino acids. Germline V gene sequence: CDR1 SGHNT, CDR2 YENEEA. CDR3 sequence (DNA): TGTGCCAGCAGCTTAGATCGACAGGGGATGGTCTTTGGGGCCAACGTCCTGACTTTC. The encoded protein is CASSLDRQGMVFGANVLTF.

This sequence joins TRBV28 and TRBJ2-3; a possible D gene is TRBD1 (5 bases). CDR1 is MDHEN, CDR2 SYDVKM, per germline. Trimming cost V 8 bases and J 2 bases, with 20 bases left between them. The CDR3 is made up of 16 amino acids. CDR3 protein: CASSLLRQGYTDTQYF. The CDR3 region has the DNA TGTGCCAGCTCCCTGTTGAGGCAGGGATACACAGATACGCAGTATTTT.

The genes are TRBV7-9 and TRBJ2-7; 8 bases line up with TRBD2. This CDR3 contains 16 residues. The V gene end was trimmed by 3 bases and the J gene end by 3 bases; junction bases not matched to a gene: 10. CDR1 is SEHNR and CDR2 is FQNEAQ in the germline V gene (reference sequence). The CDR3 bases are TGTGCCAGCAGCTTGGTTGGCGGGAGGACCGACTACGAGCAGTACTTC. Its protein is CASSLVGGRTDYEQYF.

The chain is built from TRBV19 and TRBJ1-5, with 9 bases that match TRBD1. After removal of 5 bases from V and 6 bases from J, the junction contained 2 bases not matched to a gene. CDR1 and CDR2 (germline): LNHDA, SQIVND (reference sequence). This CDR3 region has 13 residues. Written as DNA, the CDR3 is TGTGCCAGTAGTTCACAGGGGGCTCAGCCCCAGCATTTT. It translates to CASSSQGAQPQHF.

This clone was found a few times. The rearrangement uses TRBV9 and TRBJ2-7; D perhaps matches TRBD2 (6 bases). V lost 2 bases and J lost 7, with 16 bases in between. The CDR3 contains 14 residues. The germline gives CDR1 SGDLS, CDR2 YYNGEE. The CDR3 here is CASSVAEPREEQYF. CDR3 DNA sequence: TGTGCCAGCAGCGTCGCTGAACCACGGGAGGAGCAGTACTTC.

The chain is built from TRBV5-1 and TRBJ2-3; 8 nucleotides match TRBD2. The junction had 9 bases not matched to a gene; V was cut back by 3 bases and J by 0 bases. Germline V gives CDR1 SGHRS, CDR2 YFSETQ. CDR3 length: 17 amino acids. In DNA form, the CDR3 reads TGCGCCAGCAGCTCACCCTGGGCTAGCGGGAGCACAGATACGCAGTATTTT. It encodes CASSSPWASGSTDTQYF.

The CDR3 nucleotides are TGTGCCACCGGTACAACGACAGGATCGGATGAGCAGTTCTTC. Protein sequence: CATGTTTGSDEQFF. The chain has TRBV15 and TRBJ2-1, with D maybe TRBD1 (6 bases). Deletions cut 8 bases from V and 8 bases from J, with 19 bases between. This CDR3 region has 14 residues. Germline V lookup: CDR1 LNHNV, CDR2 YYDKDF (reference sequence). Variable domain in full (rest from reference TRBV15 and TRBJ2-1): DAMVIQNPRYQVTQFGKPVTLSCSQTLNHNVMYWYQQKSSQAPKLLFHYYDKDFNNEADTPDNFQSRRPNTSFCFLDIRSPGLGDTAMYLCATGTTTGSDEQFFGPGTRLTVL.

This clone was detected a few times. The sample carries other DNA sequences with the same CDR3. The rearrangement uses TRBV29-1 and TRBJ2-5, with 9 bases lining up with TRBD1. The CDR3 consists of 12 residues. Germline V CDR1 and CDR2: SQVTM, ANQGSEA. V gave up 6 bases and J gave up 4 bases; unmatched junction bases: 3. The CDR3 DNA is TGCAGCGTCAGGACAGGGGTAGAGACCCAGTACTTC. Translated: CSVRTGVETQYF.

The chain uses TRBV7-3 and TRBJ2-1; 11 bases are shared with TRBD1. J was trimmed by 10 bases and V by 3 bases; bases with no gene match: 2. Looked up from germline, CDR1 is SGHTA and CDR2 is FQGTGA. This CDR3 contains 13 residues. CDR3 loop: CASSFGTGGEQFF. CDR3 sequence (DNA): TGTGCCAGCAGCTTCGGGACAGGGGGGGAGCAGTTCTTC.

V usage is TRBV9 and J usage is TRBJ2-1; 7 bases map to TRBD2. V lost 0 bases to trimming and J lost 6 bases; unmatched junction nucleotides: 3. The germline gives CDR1 SGDLS, CDR2 YYNGEE. The length of the CDR3 is 14 residues. The CDR3 DNA is TGTGCCAGCAGCGTAGGGACTAGGGGCAATGAGCAGTTCTTC. It translates to CASSVGTRGNEQFF.

V usage is TRBV28 and J usage is TRBJ2-3; D is possibly TRBD1 (6 bases). Trimming removed 2 bases at V and 9 bases at J, with 15 bases between. The CDR3 consists of 14 residues. Germline CDR1 MDHEN, CDR2 SYDVKM. In DNA, the CDR3 is TGTGCCAGCAGTTTAGATACAGGGAGCAGGACGCAGTATTTT. Amino acids: CASSLDTGSRTQYF.

This clone has only one observation. This chain uses TRBV2 with TRBJ1-2; 8 bases are shared with TRBD1. There are 15 residues in the CDR3. CDR1 is SNHLY, CDR2 FYNNEI, per germline. Losses at the gene ends were 8 bases for V and 7 bases for J; bases not matched to a gene: 15. CDR3 amino acids: CASRPEAGGFSGYTF. The DNA for the CDR3 is TGTGCCAGCCGCCCGGAGGCAGGGGGCTTTAGTGGCTACACCTTC.

The chain is built from TRBV23-1 and TRBJ2-7; weak D call: TRBD2 (5 bases). TRBV23-1 is an open reading frame whose function is uncertain. Deletions cut 2 bases from V and 0 bases from J, with 20 bases between. This CDR3 contains 18 residues. CDR3: CASSQLEDKGGSSYEQYF. CDR3 nucleotide sequence: TGCGCCAGCAGTCAACTGGAAGATAAAGGAGGCAGCTCCTACGAGCAGTACTTC.

This chain uses TRBV7-3 with TRBJ2-1, with 7 bases identical to TRBD2. The V segment lost 2 bases and the J segment 3 bases; nucleotides outside the gene matches: 7. CDR1 and CDR2 from the germline V gene are SGHTA and FQGTGA. This CDR3 region has 16 residues. CDR3 nucleotide sequence: TGTGCCAGCAGCTTACGAGCCCGGGGGGTCTACAATGAGCAGTTCTTC. This sequence encodes CASSLRARGVYNEQFF.

V and J are TRBV5-1 and TRBJ2-3; 8 bases agree with TRBD1. Germline V CDR1 and CDR2: SGHRS, YFSETQ. Trimming removed 4 bases from V and 2 bases from J; junction bases left unmatched: 6. This CDR3 is built from 15 residues. CDR3 protein: CASSPGQVDTDTQYF. The CDR3 nucleotides are TGCGCCAGCAGCCCGGGACAGGTAGACACAGATACGCAGTATTTT.

This chain joins TRBV4-1 and TRBJ1-5; a possible D gene is TRBD1 (5 bases). Trimming took off 1 base at V and 8 bases at J, with 9 bases between the two ends. CDR3 length: 13 residues. Per germline, CDR1 MGHRA and CDR2 YSYEKL. The CDR3 loop reads CASSQGGSKPQHF. CDR3 bases: TGCGCCAGCAGCCAAGGGGGCAGTAAGCCCCAGCATTTT.

The chain employs TRBV2 and TRBJ2-5; possibly TRBD2 for D (6 bases). The V and J ends lost 11 bases and 5 bases respectively, with 6 bases between them. Germline V gene lookup returns CDR1 SNHLY and CDR2 FYNNEI. The CDR3 spans 9 residues. The CDR3 nucleotides are TGTGCCCGGGGGGAGACCCAGTACTTC. This codes for CARGETQYF.

Concerning this clone itself: Other DNA sequences in the same sample also yield this CDR3. V is TRBV27 and J is TRBJ1-5, with 8 bases fitting TRBD1. Per germline, CDR1 MNHEY and CDR2 SMNVEV (reference sequence). Trimming at V came to 3 bases and at J to 2 bases, leaving 3 bases not matched to a gene. The CDR3 is 15 residues long. This CDR3 is CASSFQGAGNQPQHF. The CDR3 bases are TGTGCCAGCAGTTTCCAGGGGGCAGGCAATCAGCCCCAGCATTTT.